These T cell receptor beta chains were read from a single sample in a study of blood T cell repertoires in COVID-19. Clones were read by immunoSEQ multiplex PCR, and TCRdb kept only the in-frame ones, dropping some. The repertoire includes approximately 160,000 clones, over 70% of them detected once, and about a tenth sits in the top ten. The sample consisted of peripheral blood. These receptors were collected from a woman older than 75 with active or convalescent COVID-19. Each CDR3 is given with its conserved first and last residue. Fields, in order: CDR3 DNA, CDR3 protein, J gene, V gene, D gene, clone size. A D gene is named only where the DNA matches it firmly. Size is omitted from some rows. Given values are once, few, many or a class for expanded clones.

TGTGCCTGGACAGGTTCCGGCACTGAAGCTTTCTTT CAWTGSGTEAFF TRBJ1-1 TRBV30 - -
TGTGCCAGCAGCGAACTAGCGGGGGGAGAGACCCAGTACTTC CASSELAGGETQYF TRBJ2-5 TRBV7-2 TRBD2 -
TGTGCCAGCAGTTACCACAGGGACACTGAAGCTTTCTTT CASSYHRDTEAFF TRBJ1-1 TRBV6-5 - -
TGCGCCAGCAGCTTGGTGGCGGGGGGGAGCACAGATACGCAGTATTTT CASSLVAGGSTDTQYF TRBJ2-3 TRBV5-1 TRBD2 -
TGCAGTGCTAGTTTGGTCAGCTCCTACGAGCAGTACTTC CSASLVSSYEQYF TRBJ2-7 TRBV20-1 - -
TGTGCCAGCAGTCCAGGGAATGAGCAGTTCTTC CASSPGNEQFF TRBJ2-1 TRBV25-1 - once
TGCGCCAGCAGCTATTCGACTAGCTTGAATGAGCAGTTCTTC CASSYSTSLNEQFF TRBJ2-1 TRBV5-1 TRBD2 -
TGTGCCAGCAGTGGGCTACAGGGGATGAACACTGAAGCTTTCTTT CASSGLQGMNTEAFF TRBJ1-1 TRBV2 TRBD1 -
TGTGCCAGCAACCGGGACAACCAACGGAATGAGCAGTTCTTC CASNRDNQRNEQFF TRBJ2-1 TRBV9 - few
TGTGCCAGCAGCCGAGCGGCGGGAAGCGAGCAGTACTTC CASSRAAGSEQYF TRBJ2-7 TRBV12-3/TRBV12-4 - -
TGTGCCAGCAGCTACAGGCGGAGCTCTGGAAACACCATATATTTT CASSYRRSSGNTIYF TRBJ1-3 TRBV5-6 - -
TGTGCCAGCAGCCCCGGGACCTACGAGCAGTACTTC CASSPGTYEQYF TRBJ2-7 TRBV9 - -
TGTGCCAGCAGCCAGGACAGGGGGAATGAAGCTTTCTTT CASSQDRGNEAFF TRBJ1-1 TRBV5-6 TRBD1 -
TGCGCCAGCAGCATGACAGGGTTGAACACTGAAGCTTTCTTT CASSMTGLNTEAFF TRBJ1-1 TRBV5-1 TRBD1 -
TGTGCCAGCAGCGATGGGACAGGTTCCGTGAACACTGAAGCTTTCTTT CASSDGTGSVNTEAFF TRBJ1-1 TRBV9 TRBD1 once
TGCGCCAGCAGCCAAGCCCCCACGGAGCCCCAGCATTTT CASSQAPTEPQHF TRBJ1-5 TRBV4-1 - -
TGTGCCAGCGGGGGCGCTTTGGGACAGGCATATGGCTACACCTTC CASGGALGQAYGYTF TRBJ1-2 TRBV7-2 TRBD1 -
TGTGCCAGCAGTTTCAGGGGCAATCAGCCCCAGCATTTT CASSFRGNQPQHF TRBJ1-5 TRBV12-3/TRBV12-4 - -
TGTGCCAGCAGCTTAGAGACAGGGAGCCTCTATCAGCCCCAGCATTTT CASSLETGSLYQPQHF TRBJ1-5 TRBV7-8 TRBD1 -
TGTGCCAGTCTCCCTGGGACAGGGGCTTACAATGAGCAGTTCTTC CASLPGTGAYNEQFF TRBJ2-1 TRBV5-8 TRBD1 -
TGTGCCAGCAGCTTTATGAACACTGAAGCTTTCTTT CASSFMNTEAFF TRBJ1-1 TRBV7-9 - -
TGTGCCAGCAGCCAAGTAGCGGGGTCCTACGAGCAGTACTTC CASSQVAGSYEQYF TRBJ2-7 TRBV3-1/TRBV3-2 TRBD2 -
TGCGCCAGCAGCGGGTTGGTGGGGGGAACCGGGGAGCTGTTTTTT CASSGLVGGTGELFF TRBJ2-2 TRBV4-3 - -
TGTGCCAGCAGCTTGGGGGGGGCCTACAATGAGCAGTTCTTC CASSLGGAYNEQFF TRBJ2-1 TRBV11-3 TRBD2 -
TGTGCCAGCAGCGTAAACAGGGGGCTGGGGGACGAGCAGTACTTC CASSVNRGLGDEQYF TRBJ2-7 TRBV6-6 TRBD1 -
TGTGCCAGCAGCTTAGAAGGGGGCGCCGGGTACGAGCAGTACTTC CASSLEGGAGYEQYF TRBJ2-7 TRBV7-2 TRBD1 -
TGTGCCAGCAGCCTGAGCAACTCACCCCTCCACTTT CASSLSNSPLHF TRBJ1-6 TRBV3-1/TRBV3-2 - once
TGTGCCAGCAGTACGACAGGGACGTGGGAGACCCAGTACTTC CASSTTGTWETQYF TRBJ2-5 TRBV11-3 TRBD1 -